These 7 T cell receptor beta chains came from one sample sequenced in a study of cytomegalovirus exposure and HLA in healthy donors. The PCR made use of 60 Vbeta and 13 Jbeta primers. Libraries were prepared by immunoSEQ multiplex PCR; TCRdb keeps only in-frame clonotypes and omits some of them. Of roughly 150,000 clones listed, roughly 84% are singletons. The sequenced material came from PBMCs. The origin of the receptors is a young woman in good health and CMV-seronegative.

This clone was seen a single time. The rearrangement links TRBV29-1 to TRBJ2-2; D possibly corresponds to TRBD2 (7 bases). Germline loops: CDR1 SQVTM, CDR2 ANQGSEA. The CDR3 is made up of 15 amino acids. Trimming left V 4 bases short and J 7 bases short, with 19 bases between. CDR3 bases: TGCAGCGTTGGTTCTCTGGCGGGGGCGGTCGGGGAGCTGTTTTTT. This gives the protein CSVGSLAGAVGELFF.

V gene TRBV7-8 combines with J gene TRBJ1-1, with a possible D match to TRBD1 (5 bases). The CDR3 has 15 amino acids. The V gene's germline CDR1 is SGHVS and CDR2 FQNEAQ. V was pared by 2 bases and J by 3 bases, with 13 bases between. The CDR3 spells CASSLFQAGDTEAFF. CDR3 bases: TGTGCCAGCAGCTTATTTCAGGCGGGGGACACTGAAGCTTTCTTT.

The rearrangement joins TRBV11-2 to TRBJ2-7; 11 bases map to TRBD1. V dropped 4 bases and J dropped 7; count of bases not matched to a gene: 3. CDR1 and CDR2 from the germline V gene are SGHAT and FQNNGV. This CDR3 has 13 amino acids. CDR3 nucleotides: TGTGCCAGCAGCTCGGACAGGGGGCTAGAGCAGTACTTC. Translated, it gives CASSSDRGLEQYF.

The V gene is TRBV5-1, the J gene TRBJ1-2; 7 bases align to TRBD1. V was pared by 0 bases and J by 8 bases, with 10 bases of the junction left unmatched. The CDR3 runs to 15 residues. Germline values: CDR1 SGHRS, CDR2 YFSETQ. The CDR3 DNA reads TGCGCCAGCAGCTTGGATGTGACAGGGTCGTCGGGCTACACCTTC. Protein sequence: CASSLDVTGSSGYTF.

The chain links TRBV2 to TRBJ1-2; 7 nucleotides align to TRBD1. Trimming removed 9 bases from V and 3 bases from J; junction bases left unmatched: 4. CDR3 length: 12 residues. Germline V gene lookup returns CDR1 SNHLY and CDR2 FYNNEI. The CDR3 here is CASNRGHYGYTF. CDR3 nucleotides: TGTGCCAGTAACAGGGGTCACTATGGCTACACCTTC.

The V call is TRBV27, the J call TRBJ1-4; tentatively, D is TRBD1 (6 bases). The CDR3 runs to 17 residues. Trimming took off 7 bases at V and 1 base at J, with 19 bases between the two ends. Germline CDR1 and CDR2: MNHEY and SMNVEV (reference sequence). The CDR3 sequence is CASTELGGVLTNEKLFF. The CDR3 nucleotides are TGTGCCAGCACCGAACTAGGGGGGGTTTTAACTAATGAAAAACTGTTTTTT.

The DNA of the CDR3 is TGTGCTAGTGCTTCAGGCGCGCCCCAAGAGACCCAGTACTTC. Translated: CASASGAPQETQYF. The chain recombines TRBV12-5 with TRBJ2-5; D is undetermined. Germline V gives CDR1 LGHNT, CDR2 FRNRAP. CDR3 length equals 14 residues. Trimming removed 7 bases at V and 1 base at J, with 13 bases between.